Presented here are 26 T cell receptor beta chains from one specimen sequenced in a study of CD8 T cells in Susac syndrome. When the RNA was reverse transcribed, random hexamers were used with an input of about 0.5 to 1 ug. TCRdb re-analysed the immunoSEQ multiplex PCR reads in MiXCR, keeping a single row per CDR3 protein. The sample has 150,000 to 190,000 distinct CDR3 sequences, around 96% seen once. Sequencing used CD4+ T cells from PBMCs. These receptors came from a human donor with Susac syndrome.

The chain uses TRBV20-1 and TRBJ2-7; D call uncertain. Trimming pared 2 bases from V and 4 bases from J, leaving 21 bases between. Per the germline V gene, CDR1 is DFQATT and CDR2 is SNEGSKA (reference sequence). The CDR3 runs to 16 residues. DNA for the CDR3: TGCAGTGCTAGACCCCCCGTTCAATCGGCGAGGTACGAGCAGTACTTC. As protein: CSARPPVQSARYEQYF.

The rearrangement joins TRBV3-1 to TRBJ2-7; D could derive from TRBD1 or TRBD2 (5 bases each). CDR3 length: 15 residues. In germline, CDR1 is LGHDT, CDR2 YNNKEL (reference sequence). V was pared by 1 base and J by 5 bases, with 15 bases between. The CDR3 nucleotides are TGTGCCAGCAGCCAAGCCGGGACGGGTGGACACGAGCAGTACTTC. Amino acids: CASSQAGTGGHEQYF.

The V and J genes are TRBV5-1 and TRBJ1-2; D unresolved. The V and J ends lost 4 bases and 8 bases respectively, with 18 bases between them. Germline assignment: CDR1 SGHRS and CDR2 YFSETQ. The CDR3 is 14 residues long. In DNA, the CDR3 is TGCGCCAGCAGCCTCACCGATACTCTATCGGGCTACACCTTC. It yields the protein CASSLTDTLSGYTF.

This clonotype was counted a single time. This sequence joins TRBV5-1 and TRBJ2-5; D is unresolved. The V end was cut by 0 bases, the J end by 4 bases, with 13 bases between. The CDR3 contains 15 residues. Germline V lookup: CDR1 SGHRS, CDR2 YFSETQ. The CDR3 sequence is CASSLAQAFGETQYF. Here the CDR3 DNA reads TGCGCCAGCAGCTTGGCGCAGGCTTTCGGAGAGACCCAGTACTTC.

The V call is TRBV11-2, the J call TRBJ1-1, with TRBD1 as a possible D gene (6 bases). In germline, CDR1 is SGHAT, CDR2 FQNNGV. The V end lost 2 bases, the J end lost 4 bases, and 11 bases lay between the germline ends. The CDR3 is made up of 14 amino acids. CDR3 coding DNA: TGTGCCAGCAGCTTACCAGGGGTAGGCACTGAAGCTTTCTTT. This sequence encodes CASSLPGVGTEAFF.

The chain joins TRBV12-3 or TRBV12-4 to TRBJ1-6, with D perhaps matching TRBD1 (6 bases). The CDR3 length is 15 residues. Trimming pared 4 bases from V and 10 bases from J, leaving 17 bases between. CDR3 nucleotide sequence: TGTGCCAGCAGTTACCGGAGGGGGGCAGACTCACCCCTCCACTTT. The encoded protein is CASSYRRGADSPLHF.

V is TRBV20-1 and J is TRBJ2-5, with 7 nucleotides matching TRBD2. CDR3 length: 14 amino acids. CDR1 DFQATT and CDR2 SNEGSKA come from the germline V gene (reference sequence). The junction had 12 bases not matched to a gene; V was cut back by 6 bases and J by 5 bases. CDR3 amino acids: CSATLSGAGETQYF. The CDR3 nucleotides read TGCAGTGCCACACTGAGCGGGGCGGGGGAGACCCAGTACTTC.

The V and J genes are TRBV20-1 and TRBJ2-5; the D call may be TRBD1 or TRBD2 (5 bases each). Germline V CDR1 and CDR2: DFQATT, SNEGSKA (reference sequence). This CDR3 has 13 amino acids. The V end lost 8 bases, the J end lost 2 bases, and 15 bases lay between the germline ends. The CDR3 DNA follows: TGCAGTCCATTACGGGGCGAACAAGAGACCCAGTACTTC. Amino acid sequence: CSPLRGEQETQYF.

This chain connects TRBV20-1 to TRBJ2-3, with unresolved D. The CDR3 totals 13 residues. The ends were cut back, 7 bases at V and 7 bases at J, with 18 bases in the middle. CDR1 and CDR2 (germline): DFQATT, SNEGSKA (reference sequence). The CDR3 DNA sequence: TGCAGTGTCGCCAGGCCGGACGGTTATACGCAGTATTTT. This gives the protein CSVARPDGYTQYF.

The chain recombines TRBV5-1 with TRBJ1-6; unclear D gene. V lost 5 bases, J lost 8 bases, and 8 bases lay in between. CDR3 size: 12 residues. The germline V gene has CDR1 SGHRS and CDR2 YFSETQ. The CDR3 sequence is CASSPDDSPLHF. The CDR3 nucleotides are TGCGCCAGCAGTCCTGACGATTCACCCCTCCACTTT. The full variable domain, with the rest looked up from reference TRBV5-1 and TRBJ1-6, is KAGVTQTPRYLIKTRGQQVTLSCSPISGHRSVSWYQQTPGQGLQFLFEYFSETQRNKGNFPGRFSGRQFSNSRSEMNVSTLELGDSALYLCASSPDDSPLHFGNGTRLTVT.

This clonotype has a handful of counts. The chain uses TRBV7-3 and TRBJ1-2, with 7 bases identical to TRBD1. CDR1 and CDR2 (germline): SGHTA, FQGTGA. This CDR3 comprises 13 residues. V gave up 5 bases and J gave up 4 bases; unmatched junction bases: 4. The CDR3 DNA sequence: TGTGCCAGCAGCCCGGGACAGTCCTATGGCTACACCTTC. It encodes CASSPGQSYGYTF.

The V and J genes are TRBV20-1 and TRBJ2-1; 8 bases fit TRBD2. The CDR3 consists of 14 residues. The trim removed 1 base at V and 3 bases at J, leaving 2 bases unmatched. The germline V gene has CDR1 DFQATT and CDR2 SNEGSKA (reference sequence). In nucleotides, the CDR3 is TGCAGTGCTAGAGGTCGGGGGGGCTACAATGAGCAGTTCTTC. This encodes CSARGRGGYNEQFF.

In the case of this clonotype: Its ends do not fully match the called genes, so a read error is possible. The CDR3 bases are TGCAGTGCTGAGACAACTGAAGTTTTCTTT. Its protein product is CSAETTEVFF. J is TRBJ1-1 and V is TRBV20-1; D call uncertain. The germline V gene encodes CDR1 DFQATT and CDR2 SNEGSKA (reference sequence). This CDR3 region has 10 residues.

The V gene is TRBV5-6, the J gene TRBJ1-1, with D possibly TRBD1 on 6 matching bases. V gave up 4 bases and J gave up 1 base, with 11 bases separating them. This CDR3 spans 14 amino acids. CDR1 is SGHDT and CDR2 is YYEEEE in the germline V gene. CDR3 coding DNA: TGTGCCAGCAGCCAACAGGGCCGGAACACTGAAGCTTTCTTT. This gives the protein CASSQQGRNTEAFF.

The chain couples TRBV12-3 or TRBV12-4 to TRBJ2-6, with unresolved D. CDR3 length: 17 residues. Deletions cut 3 bases from V and 0 bases from J, with 12 bases between. Here the CDR3 reads CASSFSGSSSGANVLTF. The CDR3 DNA reads TGTGCCAGCAGTTTTTCCGGATCCAGCTCTGGGGCCAACGTCCTGACTTTC.

This clonotype was picked up one time. The rearrangement joins TRBV5-1 to TRBJ1-5; no firm D call. The CDR3 has 13 residues. Germline V gives CDR1 SGHRS, CDR2 YFSETQ. The V end was cut by 5 bases, the J end by 4 bases, with 10 bases between. The CDR3 protein is CASRAEFNQPQHF. The CDR3 DNA sequence: TGCGCCAGCAGGGCAGAATTTAATCAGCCCCAGCATTTT.

The V gene is TRBV18, the J gene TRBJ1-1; D is uncertain. Germline V gene sequence: CDR1 KGHSH, CDR2 LQKENI. The CDR3 length is 13 residues. V dropped 6 bases and J dropped 3 bases, with 11 bases sitting between them. CDR3 bases: TGTGCCAGCTCGCCCGACCTGGACACTGAAGCTTTCTTT. It specifies CASSPDLDTEAFF.

The chain recombines TRBV6-5 with TRBJ2-1; the D gene is possibly TRBD2 (7 bases). This CDR3 spans 13 amino acids. The V and J ends lost 5 bases and 8 bases respectively, with 13 bases between them. Germline V gene lookup returns CDR1 MNHEY and CDR2 SVGAGI. The CDR3 spells CASSGGGRDEQFF. CDR3 coding DNA: TGTGCCAGCAGTGGGGGGGGCCGAGATGAGCAGTTCTTC.

Written as DNA, the CDR3 is TGTGCCAGCAGCTTCAGGGGGGTACGGGGTACTAGCACAGATACGCAGTATTTT. Its translation: CASSFRGVRGTSTDTQYF. The V and J genes are TRBV9 and TRBJ2-3; D is perhaps TRBD1 (7 bases). Germline CDR1 is SGDLS and CDR2 is YYNGEE. V lost 4 bases and J 0 bases, leaving 21 bases between the germline ends. This CDR3 spans 18 amino acids.

V usage is TRBV3-1 and J usage is TRBJ2-2; D ambiguous. V lost 3 bases to trimming and J lost 3 bases, with 11 bases between them. This CDR3 spans 15 amino acids. Germline values: CDR1 LGHDT, CDR2 YNNKEL (reference sequence). This chain's CDR3 is CASSHWGSDTGELFF. CDR3 sequence (DNA): TGTGCCAGCAGCCATTGGGGTTCAGACACCGGGGAGCTGTTTTTT.

This clonotype was seen only a few times. The rearrangement uses TRBV20-1 and TRBJ2-3; TRBD2 agrees at 9 bases. Germline V gene lookup returns CDR1 DFQATT and CDR2 SNEGSKA (reference sequence). The CDR3 extends over 15 amino acids. Trimming took 0 bases from V and 3 from J; bases not matched to a gene: 4. The CDR3 loop is CSARDPSGATDTQYF. In DNA, the CDR3 is TGCAGTGCTAGAGATCCTAGCGGGGCAACAGATACGCAGTATTTT.

The V and J genes are TRBV6-2 or TRBV6-3 and TRBJ2-1, with 9 bases aligning to TRBD2. Germline-derived CDR1 and CDR2 are MNHEY and SVGEGT. CDR3 length: 16 residues. Trimming cost V 6 bases and J 5 bases; bases outside gene matches: 11. CDR3 sequence: CASSTTPGLADNEQFF. The CDR3 DNA reads as TGTGCCAGCAGCACCACGCCGGGACTAGCAGACAATGAGCAGTTCTTC.

In its sample, this clonotype was seen once. The chain has TRBV20-1 and TRBJ2-1; 9 bases map to TRBD2. Germline trimming cut 7 bases from V and 6 bases from J; bases unmatched to any gene: 7. Germline values: CDR1 DFQATT, CDR2 SNEGSKA (reference sequence). The CDR3 totals 13 residues. CDR3 loop: CSGGGSGGNEQFF. In nucleotides, the CDR3 is TGCAGTGGAGGTGGTAGCGGGGGCAATGAGCAGTTCTTC.

The chain employs TRBV29-1 and TRBJ2-2; maybe TRBD2 (6 bases). V was pared by 4 bases and J by 5 bases, with 11 bases between. CDR3 length: 13 residues. The germline V gene has CDR1 SQVTM and CDR2 ANQGSEA. CDR3: CSVAAGTTGELFF. The DNA for the CDR3 is TGCAGCGTTGCGGCCGGGACTACCGGGGAGCTGTTTTTT.

V and J are TRBV4-3 and TRBJ2-6; weak D call: TRBD2 (6 bases). The CDR3 spans 17 residues. Germline CDR1 LGHNA, CDR2 YSLEER. V dropped 1 base and J dropped 1 base, with 11 bases sitting between them. CDR3 bases: TGCGCCAGCAGCCAAGGGACTACGACTTCTGGGGCCAACGTCCTGACTTTC. It is translated as CASSQGTTTSGANVLTF.

The chain combines TRBV4-1 with TRBJ1-2; 10 bases are shared with TRBD1. CDR1 is MGHRA, CDR2 YSYEKL, per germline. CDR3 length: 15 amino acids. V lost 4 bases to trimming and J lost 8 bases; unmatched junction nucleotides: 10. The CDR3: CASSPQDRGKGGYTF. CDR3 nucleotide sequence: TGCGCCAGCAGCCCTCAGGACAGGGGGAAAGGGGGCTACACCTTC.